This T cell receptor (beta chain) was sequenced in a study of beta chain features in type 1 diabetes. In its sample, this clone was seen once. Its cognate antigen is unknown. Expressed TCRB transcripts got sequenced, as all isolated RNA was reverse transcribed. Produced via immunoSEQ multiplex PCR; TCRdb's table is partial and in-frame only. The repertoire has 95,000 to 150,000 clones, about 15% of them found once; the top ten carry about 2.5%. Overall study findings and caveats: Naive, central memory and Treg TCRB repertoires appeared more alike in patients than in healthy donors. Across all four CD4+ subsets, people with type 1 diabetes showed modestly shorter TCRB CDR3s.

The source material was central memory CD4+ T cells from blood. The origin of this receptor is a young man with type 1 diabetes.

The CDR3 bases are TGTGCCATTGTAAGGGGCTCTCGCTCCTACAATGAGCAGTTCTTC. This codes for CAIVRGSRSYNEQFF. The V and J genes are TRBV2 and TRBJ2-1; D perhaps matches TRBD1 (5 bases). Deletions cut 10 bases from V and 0 bases from J, with 16 bases between. The CDR3 contains 15 residues. The germline V gene has CDR1 SNHLY and CDR2 FYNNEI.